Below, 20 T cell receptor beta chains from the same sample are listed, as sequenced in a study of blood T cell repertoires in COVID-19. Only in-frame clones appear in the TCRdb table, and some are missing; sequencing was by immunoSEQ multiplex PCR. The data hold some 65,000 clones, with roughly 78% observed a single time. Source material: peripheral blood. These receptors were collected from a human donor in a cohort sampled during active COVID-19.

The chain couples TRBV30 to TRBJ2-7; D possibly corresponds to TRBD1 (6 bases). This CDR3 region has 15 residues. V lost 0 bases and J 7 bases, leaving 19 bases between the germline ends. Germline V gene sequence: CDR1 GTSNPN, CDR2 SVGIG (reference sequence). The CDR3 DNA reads TGTGCCTGGAGTGTAGTTCGGGCAGGGGCATGGGAGCAGTACTTC. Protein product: CAWSVVRAGAWEQYF.

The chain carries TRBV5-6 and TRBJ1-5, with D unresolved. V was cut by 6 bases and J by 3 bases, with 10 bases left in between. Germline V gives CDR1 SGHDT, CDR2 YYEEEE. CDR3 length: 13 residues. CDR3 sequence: CASTFGSNQPQHF. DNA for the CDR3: TGTGCCAGCACCTTCGGGTCCAATCAGCCCCAGCATTTT. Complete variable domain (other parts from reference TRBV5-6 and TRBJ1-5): DAGVTQSPTHLIKTRGQQVTLRCSPKSGHDTVSWYQQALGQGPQFIFQYYEEEERQRGNFPDRFSGHQFPNYSSELNVNALLLGDSALYLCASTFGSNQPQHFGDGTRLSIL.

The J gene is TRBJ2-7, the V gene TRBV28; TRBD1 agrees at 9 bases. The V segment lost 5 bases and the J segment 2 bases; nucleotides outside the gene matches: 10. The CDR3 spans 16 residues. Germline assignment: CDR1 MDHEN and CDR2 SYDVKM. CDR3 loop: CASSEAGDRDPYEQYF. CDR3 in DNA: TGTGCCAGCAGTGAGGCGGGGGACAGGGACCCCTACGAGCAGTACTTC.

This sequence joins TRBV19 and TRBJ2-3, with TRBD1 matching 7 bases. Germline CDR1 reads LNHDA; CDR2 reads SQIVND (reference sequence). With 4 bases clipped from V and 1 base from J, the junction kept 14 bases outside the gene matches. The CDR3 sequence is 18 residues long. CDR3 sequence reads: CASSSTLGVRGRTDTQYF. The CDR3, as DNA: TGTGCCAGTAGTAGCACCCTAGGGGTTAGGGGGCGCACAGATACGCAGTATTTT. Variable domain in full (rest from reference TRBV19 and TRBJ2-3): DGGITQSPKYLFRKEGQNVTLSCEQNLNHDAMYWYRQDPGQGLRLIYYSQIVNDFQKGDIAEGYSVSREKKESFPLTVTSAQKNPTAFYLCASSSTLGVRGRTDTQYFGPGTRLTVL.

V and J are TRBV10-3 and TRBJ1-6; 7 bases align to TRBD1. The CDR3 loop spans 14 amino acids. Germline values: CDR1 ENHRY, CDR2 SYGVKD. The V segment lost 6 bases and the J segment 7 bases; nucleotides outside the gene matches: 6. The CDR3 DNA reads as TGTGCCATCAGGGGTGACAGGGTGAATTCACCCCTCCACTTT. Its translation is CAIRGDRVNSPLHF.

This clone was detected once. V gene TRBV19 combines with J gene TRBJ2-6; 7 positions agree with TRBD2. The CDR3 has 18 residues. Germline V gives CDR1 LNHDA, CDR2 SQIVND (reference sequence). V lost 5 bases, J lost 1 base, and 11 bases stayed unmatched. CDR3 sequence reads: CASSLENSGGSGANVLTF. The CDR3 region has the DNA TGTGCCAGTAGTCTCGAAAATTCGGGGGGATCTGGGGCCAACGTCCTGACTTTC.

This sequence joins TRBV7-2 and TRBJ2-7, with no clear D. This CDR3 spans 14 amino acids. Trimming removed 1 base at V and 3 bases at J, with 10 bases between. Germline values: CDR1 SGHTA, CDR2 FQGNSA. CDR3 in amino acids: CASSLESGYYEQYF. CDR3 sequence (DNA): TGTGCCAGCAGCTTAGAGTCAGGCTACTACGAGCAGTACTTC.

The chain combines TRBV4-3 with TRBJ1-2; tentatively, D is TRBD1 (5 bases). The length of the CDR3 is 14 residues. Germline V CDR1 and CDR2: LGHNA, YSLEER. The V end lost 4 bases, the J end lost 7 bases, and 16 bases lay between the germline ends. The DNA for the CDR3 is TGCGCCAGCAGCCTGGAGGGAAGGGACGGTGGCTACACCTTC. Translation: CASSLEGRDGGYTF.

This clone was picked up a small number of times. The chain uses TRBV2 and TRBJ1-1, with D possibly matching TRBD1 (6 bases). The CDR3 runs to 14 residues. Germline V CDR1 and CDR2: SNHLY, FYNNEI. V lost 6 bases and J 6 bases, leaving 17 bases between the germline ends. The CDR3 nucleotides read TGTGCCAGCAGCGGGGCGCGGACAGTTTCTGAAGCTTTCTTT. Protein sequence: CASSGARTVSEAFF.

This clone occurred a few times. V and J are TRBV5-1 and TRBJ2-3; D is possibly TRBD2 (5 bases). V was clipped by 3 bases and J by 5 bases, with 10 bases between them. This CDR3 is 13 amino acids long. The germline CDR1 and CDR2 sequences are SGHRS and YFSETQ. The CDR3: CASSWKAEDTQYF. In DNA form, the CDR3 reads TGCGCCAGCAGCTGGAAAGCGGAAGATACGCAGTATTTT.

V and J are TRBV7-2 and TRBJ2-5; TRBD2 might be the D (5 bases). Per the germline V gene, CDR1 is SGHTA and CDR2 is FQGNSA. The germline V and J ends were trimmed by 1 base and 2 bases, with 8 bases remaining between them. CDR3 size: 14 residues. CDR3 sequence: CASSLERGQETQYF. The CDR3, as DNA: TGTGCCAGCAGCTTAGAACGGGGTCAAGAGACCCAGTACTTC.

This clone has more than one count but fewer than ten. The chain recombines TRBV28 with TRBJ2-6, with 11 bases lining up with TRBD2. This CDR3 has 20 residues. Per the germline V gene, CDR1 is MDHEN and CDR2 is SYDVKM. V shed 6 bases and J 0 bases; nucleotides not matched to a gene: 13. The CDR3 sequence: CASSSTLAGGLISGANVLTF. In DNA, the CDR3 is TGTGCCAGCAGCTCTACCCTAGCGGGAGGTCTTATCTCTGGGGCCAACGTCCTGACTTTC. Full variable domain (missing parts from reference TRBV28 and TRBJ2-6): DVKVTQSSRYLVKRTGEKVFLECVQDMDHENMFWYRQDPGLGLRLIYFSYDVKMKEKGDIPEGYSVSREKKERFSLILESASTNQTSMYLCASSSTLAGGLISGANVLTFGAGSRLTVL.

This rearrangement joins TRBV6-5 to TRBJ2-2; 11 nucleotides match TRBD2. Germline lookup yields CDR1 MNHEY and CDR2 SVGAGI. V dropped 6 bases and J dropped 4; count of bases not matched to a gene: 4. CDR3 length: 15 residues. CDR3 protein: CASRPGLAGTGELFF. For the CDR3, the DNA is TGTGCCAGCAGACCCGGACTAGCGGGCACCGGGGAGCTGTTTTTT.

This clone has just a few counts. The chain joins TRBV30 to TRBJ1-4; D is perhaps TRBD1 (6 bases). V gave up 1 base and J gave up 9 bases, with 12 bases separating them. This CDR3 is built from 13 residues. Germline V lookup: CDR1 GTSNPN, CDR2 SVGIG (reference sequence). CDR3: CAWSEQGRKKLFF. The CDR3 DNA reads TGTGCCTGGAGTGAACAGGGAAGGAAAAAACTGTTTTTT.

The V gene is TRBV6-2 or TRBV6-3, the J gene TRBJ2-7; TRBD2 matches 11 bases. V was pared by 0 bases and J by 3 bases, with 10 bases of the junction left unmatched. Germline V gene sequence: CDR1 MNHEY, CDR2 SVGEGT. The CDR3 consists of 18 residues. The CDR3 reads CASSYSPSYSGRGYEQYF. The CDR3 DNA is TGTGCCAGCAGTTACTCCCCCTCCTATAGCGGGAGGGGCTACGAGCAGTACTTC.

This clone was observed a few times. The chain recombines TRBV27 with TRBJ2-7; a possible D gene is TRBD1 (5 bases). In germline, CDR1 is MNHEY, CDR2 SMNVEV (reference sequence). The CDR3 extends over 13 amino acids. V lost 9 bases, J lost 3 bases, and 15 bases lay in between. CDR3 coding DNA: TGTGCCAGTCGAGGACATTCATTCTACGAGCAGTACTTC. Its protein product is CASRGHSFYEQYF.

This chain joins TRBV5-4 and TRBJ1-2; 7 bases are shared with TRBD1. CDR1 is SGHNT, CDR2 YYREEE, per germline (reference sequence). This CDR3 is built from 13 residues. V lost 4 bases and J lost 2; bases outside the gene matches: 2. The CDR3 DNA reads TGTGCCAGCAGCGAGGACAGGAACTATGGCTACACCTTC. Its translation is CASSEDRNYGYTF.

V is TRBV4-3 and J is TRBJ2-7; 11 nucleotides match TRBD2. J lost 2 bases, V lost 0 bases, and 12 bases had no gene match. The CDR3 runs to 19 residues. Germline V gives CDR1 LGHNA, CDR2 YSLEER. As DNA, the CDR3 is TGCGCCAGCAGCCAAGATGCACTAGCGGGAGTAAAGCGGGCCTACGAGCAGTACTTC. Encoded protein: CASSQDALAGVKRAYEQYF.

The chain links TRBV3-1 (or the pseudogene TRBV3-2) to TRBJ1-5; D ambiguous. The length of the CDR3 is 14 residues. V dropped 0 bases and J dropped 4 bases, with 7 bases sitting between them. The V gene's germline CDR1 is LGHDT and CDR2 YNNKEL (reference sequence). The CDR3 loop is CASSQEGGNQPQHF. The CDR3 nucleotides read TGTGCCAGCAGCCAAGAAGGCGGGAATCAGCCCCAGCATTTT.

CDR3 amino acids: CASSERRFYGYTF. Here the CDR3 DNA reads TGTGCCAGCAGTGAACGGCGGTTCTATGGCTACACCTTC. The rearrangement links TRBV2 to TRBJ1-2; no reliable D call. CDR3 size: 13 residues. Germline V lookup: CDR1 SNHLY, CDR2 FYNNEI. Trimming removed 2 bases from V and 4 bases from J, with 8 bases in between.